This T cell receptor beta chain was captured in a study of Ad26.COV2.S vaccination and SARS-CoV-2 variants. Study context: Recipients of Ad26.COV2.S got it intramuscularly, once or twice 56 days apart. The study's findings and limits: Substantial response breadth was reportedly seen for spike-specific CD8+ and CD4+ T cells after vaccination.

As to treatment: around 19 received Ad26.COV2.S at low or high dose, single or two shots; roughly 5 received placebo; per-sample allocation not given. Following the first vaccine or placebo injection, samples were taken on day 63. The sample came from a Boston adult aged 18-55 years. Vaccination employed an Ad26 vector expressing the Wuhan-strain SARS-CoV-2 spike. Assay used: immunoSEQ multiplex PCR; TCRdb lists only in-frame clones, some missing. The data hold some 330,000 clones, with roughly 90% observed a single time. Worth noting for this clone: Its antigen is undetermined.

Germline V lookup: CDR1 MNHEY, CDR2 SVGAGI. The CDR3 covers 11 residues. V was trimmed by 4 bases and J by 11 bases, leaving 10 bases between them. This TCR came from a person aged 18 to 59 who received the Ad26.COV2.S COVID-19 vaccine or a placebo. The chain has TRBV6-5 and TRBJ2-3; D is perhaps TRBD1 (6 bases). This material consisted of peripheral blood, taken in a trial of Ad26.COV2.S vaccine versus placebo. CDR3 amino acids: CASSSGTQQYF. The CDR3 region has the DNA TGTGCCAGCAGTTCCGGGACACAGCAGTATTTT.